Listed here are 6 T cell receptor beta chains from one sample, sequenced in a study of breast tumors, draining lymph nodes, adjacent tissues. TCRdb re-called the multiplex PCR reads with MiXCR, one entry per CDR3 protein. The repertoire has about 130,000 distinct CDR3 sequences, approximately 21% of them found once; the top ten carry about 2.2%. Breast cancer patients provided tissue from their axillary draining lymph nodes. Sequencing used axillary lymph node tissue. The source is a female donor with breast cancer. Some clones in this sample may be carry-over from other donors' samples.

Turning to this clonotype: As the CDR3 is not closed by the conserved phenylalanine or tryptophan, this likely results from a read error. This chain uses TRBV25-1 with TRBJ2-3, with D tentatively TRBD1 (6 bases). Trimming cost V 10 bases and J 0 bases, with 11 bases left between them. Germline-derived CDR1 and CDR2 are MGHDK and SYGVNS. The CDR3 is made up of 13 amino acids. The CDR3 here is CATGDQSTDTQYL. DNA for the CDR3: TGTGCCACAGGGGACCAGAGCACAGATACGCAGTATCTT.

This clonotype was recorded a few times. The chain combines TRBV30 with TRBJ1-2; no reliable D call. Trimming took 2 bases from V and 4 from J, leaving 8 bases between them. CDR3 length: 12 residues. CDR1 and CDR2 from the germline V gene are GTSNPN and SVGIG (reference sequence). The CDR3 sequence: CAWSTNSYGYTF. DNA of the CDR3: TGTGCCTGGAGTACCAATAGCTATGGCTACACCTTC.

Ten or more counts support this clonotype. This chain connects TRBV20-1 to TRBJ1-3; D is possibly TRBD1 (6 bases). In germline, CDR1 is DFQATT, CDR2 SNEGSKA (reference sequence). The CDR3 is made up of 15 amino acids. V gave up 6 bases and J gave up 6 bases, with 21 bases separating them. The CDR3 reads CSASFLGGSENTIYF. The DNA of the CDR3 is TGCAGTGCCAGTTTTCTGGGGGGCTCCGAAAACACCATATATTTT.

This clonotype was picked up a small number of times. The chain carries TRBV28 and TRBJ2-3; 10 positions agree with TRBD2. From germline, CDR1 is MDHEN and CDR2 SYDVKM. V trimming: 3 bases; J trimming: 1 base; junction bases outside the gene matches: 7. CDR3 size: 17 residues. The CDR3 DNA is TGTGCCAGCAGTTTGTGGGCTAGCGGGAGAGGCACAGATACGCAGTATTTT. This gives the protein CASSLWASGRGTDTQYF.

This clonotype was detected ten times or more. The CDR3 loop reads CASSAIRLAETQYF. The CDR3, as DNA: TGTGCCAGCAGTGCCATCCGGCTAGCAGAGACCCAGTACTTC. The chain carries TRBV6-5 and TRBJ2-5, with D perhaps TRBD2 (5 bases). The V and J ends lost 5 bases and 4 bases respectively, with 14 bases between them. CDR3 length: 14 amino acids. Per the germline V gene, CDR1 is MNHEY and CDR2 is SVGAGI.

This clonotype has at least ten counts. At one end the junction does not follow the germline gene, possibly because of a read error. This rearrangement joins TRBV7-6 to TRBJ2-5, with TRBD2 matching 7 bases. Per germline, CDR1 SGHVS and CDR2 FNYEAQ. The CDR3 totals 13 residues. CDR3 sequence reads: CACRTSNMETQYF. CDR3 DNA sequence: TGTGCCTGCAGGACTAGTAATATGGAGACCCAGTACTTC.